The subject of this entry is one T cell receptor (beta chain). The data originate from a study of blood T cell repertoires in COVID-19. Study information: Spain, Italy and the United States supplied samples that represented acute and convalescent COVID-19. The analysed material was cDNA or gDNA that came from T cells, B-cell-depleted T cells, or PBMCs.

In the original processing: The assay estimated nucleated cells by amplifying reference gene primers. Profiled with immunoSEQ multiplex PCR; TCRdb holds only in-frame clones, not every one. That table furnishes V, J and clone size, whereas the DNA furnished D and trimming. The data show 150,000 to 200,000 clones, with 60% to 85% seen just once and about 8.3% held by the top ten. Germline CDR1 SGHDN, CDR2 FVKESK. The V end lost 4 bases, the J end lost 10 bases, and 14 bases lay between the germline ends. This CDR3 contains 12 residues. The chain employs TRBV14 and TRBJ2-7; perhaps TRBD1 as D (6 bases). The sample comprised peripheral blood. This clonotype was sampled from a man aged 55 to 69 with acute or convalescent COVID-19. Here the CDR3 reads CASSPGHQIQYF. The CDR3 nucleotides are TGTGCCAGCAGCCCGGGACACCAGATTCAGTACTTC. Using reference TRBV14 and TRBJ2-7 for the parts outside the CDR3, the full variable domain is EAGVTQFPSHSVIEKGQTVTLRCDPISGHDNLYWYRRVMGKEIKFLLHFVKESKQDESGMPNNRFLAERTGGTYSTLKVQPAELEDSGVYFCASSPGHQIQYFGPGTRLTVT.